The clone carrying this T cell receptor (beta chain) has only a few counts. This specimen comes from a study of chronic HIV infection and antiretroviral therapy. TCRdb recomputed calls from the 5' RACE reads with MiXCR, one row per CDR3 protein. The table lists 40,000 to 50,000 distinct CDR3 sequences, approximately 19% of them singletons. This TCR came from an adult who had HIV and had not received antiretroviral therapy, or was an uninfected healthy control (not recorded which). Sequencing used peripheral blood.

The chain's CDR3 is CASRTGQGSSYEQYF. The DNA of the CDR3 is TGTGCCAGCAGGACGGGACAGGGTAGCTCCTACGAGCAGTACTTC. This chain joins TRBV6-6 and TRBJ2-7, with 9 bases aligning to TRBD1. Trimming took 6 bases from V and 0 from J; bases not matched to a gene: 6. The CDR3 contains 15 residues. The V gene's germline CDR1 is MNHNY and CDR2 SVGAGI (reference sequence).